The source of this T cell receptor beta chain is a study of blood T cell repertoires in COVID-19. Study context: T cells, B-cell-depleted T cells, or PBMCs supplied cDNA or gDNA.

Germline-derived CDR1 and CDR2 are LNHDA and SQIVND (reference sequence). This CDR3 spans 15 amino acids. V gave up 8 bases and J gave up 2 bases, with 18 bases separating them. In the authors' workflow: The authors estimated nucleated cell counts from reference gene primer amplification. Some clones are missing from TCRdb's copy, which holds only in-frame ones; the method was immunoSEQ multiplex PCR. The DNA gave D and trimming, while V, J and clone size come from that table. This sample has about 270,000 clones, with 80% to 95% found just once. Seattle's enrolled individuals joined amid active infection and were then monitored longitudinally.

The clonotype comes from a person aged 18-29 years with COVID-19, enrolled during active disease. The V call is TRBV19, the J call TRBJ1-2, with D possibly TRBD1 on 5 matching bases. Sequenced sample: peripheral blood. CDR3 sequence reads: CASRLPLQENYGYTF. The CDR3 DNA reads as TGTGCCAGTCGTCTCCCTCTACAGGAGAACTATGGCTACACCTTC.